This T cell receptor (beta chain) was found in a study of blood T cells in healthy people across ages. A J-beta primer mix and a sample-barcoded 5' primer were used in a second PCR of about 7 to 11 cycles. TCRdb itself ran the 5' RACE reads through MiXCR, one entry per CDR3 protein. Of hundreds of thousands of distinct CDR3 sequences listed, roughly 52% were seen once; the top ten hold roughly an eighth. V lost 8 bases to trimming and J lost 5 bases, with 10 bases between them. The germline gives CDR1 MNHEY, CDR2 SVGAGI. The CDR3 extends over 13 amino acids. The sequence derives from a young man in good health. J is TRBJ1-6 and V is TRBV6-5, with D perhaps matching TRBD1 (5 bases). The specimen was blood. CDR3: CASRDGHNSPLHF. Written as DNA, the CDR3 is TGTGCCAGCCGGGACGGTCATAATTCACCCCTCCACTTT.